This entry lists 15 T cell receptor beta chains sequenced from one sample in a study of blood T cell repertoires in COVID-19. The table came from immunoSEQ multiplex PCR; TCRdb's copy has only in-frame clones and leaves some out. This sample has hundreds of thousands of clones, with roughly 85% found just once. Sequenced sample: peripheral blood. The receptor source for this set is a woman younger than 45 with active or convalescent COVID-19.

J is TRBJ1-1 and V is TRBV10-2; tentative D call: TRBD1 (6 bases). V was shortened by 6 bases and J by 4 bases, with 15 bases between the two germline ends. CDR3 size: 14 residues. The germline gives CDR1 WSHSY, CDR2 SAAADI. The CDR3 here is CASRQGYEGTEAFF. The CDR3 nucleotides are TGCGCCAGCAGACAGGGATATGAAGGCACTGAAGCTTTCTTT.

The V call is TRBV20-1, the J call TRBJ2-1; tentative D call: TRBD1 (6 bases). Trimming took off 3 bases at V and 5 bases at J, with 14 bases between the two ends. The CDR3 has 14 residues. CDR1 and CDR2 (germline): DFQATT, SNEGSKA (reference sequence). CDR3 sequence reads: CSASGTRYDNEQFF. The CDR3 coding sequence is TGCAGTGCTAGTGGGACACGATATGACAATGAGCAGTTCTTC.

This clone showed up just a few times. The chain links TRBV5-6 to TRBJ2-7, with 9 bases that match TRBD1. The ends lost 3 bases at V and 3 bases at J; junction bases unmatched: 10. The CDR3 contains 16 residues. Per germline, CDR1 SGHDT and CDR2 YYEEEE. The CDR3 DNA reads as TGTGCCAGCAGCTCCCGGTCGGGGACAGGGAACTACGAGCAGTACTTC. It specifies CASSSRSGTGNYEQYF. The variable domain in full, with the rest retrieved from reference TRBV5-6 and TRBJ2-7, is DAGVTQSPTHLIKTRGQQVTLRCSPKSGHDTVSWYQQALGQGPQFIFQYYEEEERQRGNFPDRFSGHQFPNYSSELNVNALLLGDSALYLCASSSRSGTGNYEQYFGPGTRLTVT.

The genes are TRBV24-1 and TRBJ1-4, with 7 bases that match TRBD1. This CDR3 is 16 amino acids long. The junction had 13 bases not matched to a gene; V was cut back by 5 bases and J by 8 bases. The germline V gene has CDR1 KGHDR and CDR2 SFDVKD. CDR3 nucleotide sequence: TGTGCCACCAGTGGCAGGGCTTATTCAGGGGGGGAAAAACTGTTTTTT. Protein: CATSGRAYSGGEKLFF.

The V call is TRBV5-1, the J call TRBJ2-1; D unclear. The CDR3 spans 13 residues. Germline values: CDR1 SGHRS, CDR2 YFSETQ. V lost 2 bases, J lost 4 bases, and 7 bases lay in between. CDR3: CASSFSTYNEQFF. In DNA form, the CDR3 reads TGCGCCAGCAGCTTTTCCACATACAATGAGCAGTTCTTC.

CDR3 nucleotides: TGCGCCAGCAGCTGGGGCGCAGATCTACTAAACACCGGGGAGCTGTTTTTT. Translated: CASSWGADLLNTGELFF. This chain connects TRBV5-1 to TRBJ2-2, with D possibly TRBD1 on 5 matching bases. Germline CDR1 and CDR2: SGHRS and YFSETQ. This CDR3 spans 17 amino acids. The V end lost 3 bases, the J end lost 2 bases, and 17 bases lay between the germline ends.

The rearrangement uses TRBV21-1 and TRBJ2-5; the table gives TRBD2 as D, unverified against the DNA. TRBV21-1 has pseudogene status. The CDR3 contains 22 residues. As DNA, the CDR3 is TGTGCCAGCAGCAAAAGGACCTCCTGTTACCTCGGGACTAGCGAAAGAGGAGAGACCCAGTACTTC. The encoded protein is CASSKRTSCYLGTSERGETQYF.

This clone came up once. The chain employs TRBV4-2 and TRBJ2-7; TRBD2 agrees at 13 bases. Trimming cost V 3 bases and J 0 bases; bases outside gene matches: 14. The CDR3 loop spans 20 amino acids. Germline assignment: CDR1 LGHNA and CDR2 YNFKEQ. The CDR3 nucleotides are TGTGCCAGCAGCCACCCCTCCCCAACTAGCGGGGGGGCTTCCTCCTACGAGCAGTACTTC. The encoded protein is CASSHPSPTSGGASSYEQYF.

The chain recombines TRBV12-3 or TRBV12-4 with TRBJ1-5; D is uncertain. V was shortened by 6 bases and J by 6 bases, with 9 bases between the two germline ends. The CDR3 loop spans 12 amino acids. For the CDR3, the DNA is TGTGCCAGCAGCCCAATCCCTCAGCCCCAGCATTTT. Translated: CASSPIPQPQHF.

This chain joins TRBV19 and TRBJ1-1, with D maybe TRBD1 (6 bases). This CDR3 is built from 14 residues. V lost 5 bases to trimming and J lost 1 base, with 11 bases between them. CDR1 is LNHDA and CDR2 is SQIVND in the germline V gene (reference sequence). The CDR3: CASSPSQGNTEAFF. CDR3 nucleotides: TGTGCCAGTAGTCCTTCACAGGGGAACACTGAAGCTTTCTTT.

The chain links TRBV2 to TRBJ2-1; 13 positions agree with TRBD2. The CDR3 extends over 15 amino acids. V trimming: 6 bases; J trimming: 4 bases; junction bases outside the gene matches: 3. Germline V lookup: CDR1 SNHLY, CDR2 FYNNEI. CDR3 nucleotide sequence: TGTGCCAGCAGGGGACTAGCGGGGCCTTACAATGAGCAGTTCTTC. Its protein is CASRGLAGPYNEQFF.

V is TRBV19 and J is TRBJ1-1; 8 bases map to TRBD1. The CDR3 is 15 residues long. V dropped 4 bases and J dropped 1; count of bases not matched to a gene: 5. Germline V CDR1 and CDR2: LNHDA, SQIVND (reference sequence). The CDR3 nucleotides read TGTGCCAGTAGTAGCTGGGGACAGGAGAACACTGAAGCTTTCTTT. This encodes CASSSWGQENTEAFF.

The chain employs TRBV7-9 and TRBJ2-1, with TRBD1 identical over 7 bases. The CDR3 spans 16 residues. V lost 5 bases, J lost 4 bases, and 11 bases stayed unmatched. Germline values: CDR1 SEHNR, CDR2 FQNEAQ (reference sequence). The CDR3 reads CASSPGDSWSYNEQFF. The CDR3 DNA sequence: TGTGCCAGCAGCCCCGGGGACAGTTGGAGTTACAATGAGCAGTTCTTC.

This chain connects TRBV4-2 to TRBJ2-2, with TRBD2 identical over 10 bases. Trimming removed 0 bases from V and 1 base from J; junction bases left unmatched: 5. This CDR3 has 18 amino acids. CDR1 is LGHNA, CDR2 YNFKEQ, per germline. Here the CDR3 DNA reads TGTGCCAGCAGCCAAGAAACCATAGCGGGGGGGAACACCGGGGAGCTGTTTTTT. Protein product: CASSQETIAGGNTGELFF.

There are many counts of this clone. The chain links TRBV15 to TRBJ2-3; 9 positions agree with TRBD2. The germline gives CDR1 LNHNV, CDR2 YYDKDF (reference sequence). J lost 4 bases, V lost 1 base, and 9 bases had no gene match. The CDR3 consists of 17 residues. Here the CDR3 reads CATSRGNSGRAADTQYF. The CDR3 DNA follows: TGTGCCACCAGCAGAGGTAATAGCGGGAGAGCTGCAGATACGCAGTATTTT. Combining the CDR3 with reference TRBV15 and TRBJ2-3 gives the whole variable domain DAMVIQNPRYQVTQFGKPVTLSCSQTLNHNVMYWYQQKSSQAPKLLFHYYDKDFNNEADTPDNFQSRRPNTSFCFLDIRSPGLGDTAMYLCATSRGNSGRAADTQYFGPGTRLTVL.